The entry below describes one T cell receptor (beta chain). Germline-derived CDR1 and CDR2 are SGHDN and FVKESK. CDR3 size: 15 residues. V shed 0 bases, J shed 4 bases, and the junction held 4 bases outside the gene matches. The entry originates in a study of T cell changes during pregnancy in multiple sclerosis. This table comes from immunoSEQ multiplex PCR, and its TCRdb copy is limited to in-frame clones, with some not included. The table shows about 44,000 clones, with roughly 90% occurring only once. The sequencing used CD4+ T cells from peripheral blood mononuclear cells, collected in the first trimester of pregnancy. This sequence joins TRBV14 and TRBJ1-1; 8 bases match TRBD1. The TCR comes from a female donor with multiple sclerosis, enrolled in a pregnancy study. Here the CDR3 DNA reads TGTGCCAGCAGCCAAGAAGATGACAGGGGCACTGAAGCTTTCTTT. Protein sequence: CASSQEDDRGTEAFF.